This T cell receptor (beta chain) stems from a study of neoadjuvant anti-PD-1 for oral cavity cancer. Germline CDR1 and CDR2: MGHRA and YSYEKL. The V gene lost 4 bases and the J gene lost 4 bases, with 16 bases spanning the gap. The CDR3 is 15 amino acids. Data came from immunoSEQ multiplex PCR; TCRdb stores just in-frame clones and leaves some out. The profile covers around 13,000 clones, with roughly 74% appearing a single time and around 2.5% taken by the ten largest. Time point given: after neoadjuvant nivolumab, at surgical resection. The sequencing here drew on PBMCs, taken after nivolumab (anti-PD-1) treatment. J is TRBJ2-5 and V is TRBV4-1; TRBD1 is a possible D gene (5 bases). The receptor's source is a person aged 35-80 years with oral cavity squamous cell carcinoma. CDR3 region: CASSPLKGAPETQYF. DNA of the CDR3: TGCGCCAGCAGCCCCCTTAAAGGGGCCCCAGAGACCCAGTACTTC.